The source of this T cell receptor (beta chain) is a study of T-cell memory formation after mild COVID-19. TCRdb itself ran the 5' RACE reads through MiXCR, one entry per CDR3 protein. The sample consists of 140,000 to 150,000 distinct CDR3 sequences, 20% to 25% of them appearing once. The ends lost 0 bases at V and 4 bases at J; junction bases unmatched: 8. Germline V CDR1 and CDR2: DFQATT, SNEGSKA (reference sequence). The CDR3 spans 16 residues. Sequencing was carried out using PBMCs or a T cell subset sorted from them (not recorded which). The chain carries TRBV20-1 and TRBJ2-1; 8 nucleotides match TRBD2. This clonotype was sampled from an adult woman who had mild COVID-19 (a few samples of this study predate the infection). Cell type and time point are not known. CDR3 DNA: TGCAGTGCTAGAGATAGAGCGGGAGCGATTTACAATGAGCAGTTCTTC. Its translation is CSARDRAGAIYNEQFF.